The rows below give T cell receptor beta chains drawn from one sample of a study of blood T cell repertoires in COVID-19. Only in-frame clones appear in the TCRdb table, and some are missing; sequencing was by immunoSEQ multiplex PCR. The sample comprises some 130,000 clones, about 70% of which are singletons, and roughly 13% rests with the top ten. Sequencing was carried out using peripheral blood. Source of these receptors: a man older than 75 with acute or convalescent COVID-19. The CDR3 runs from the conserved cysteine through the conserved F or W. The D gene is left open where the match is weak. Size values are once, few and many counts, or a class for expanded clones, and some rows have none.

. TRBJ1-3 . TRBV3-1/TRBV3-2 TGTGCCAGCAGCCAAGATTCCGGGGCTGGAAACACCATATATTTT CASSQDSGAGNTIYF
. TRBJ2-2 . TRBV7-3 TGTGCCAGCAGCAGCAGGAGGACCGGGGAGCTGTTTTTT CASSSRRTGELFF
. TRBJ1-5 . TRBV7-2 TGTGCCAGCAGCTCCGGGGTATATCAGCCCCAGCATTTT CASSSGVYQPQHF
. TRBJ1-2 . TRBV4-2 TGTGCCAGCAGCCAAGACCTCACCCTCGGGGGGATCTATGGCTACACCTTC CASSQDLTLGGIYGYTF
. TRBJ1-1 . TRBV6-5 TGTGCCAGCACAAGAGGAGAGAACACTGAAGCTTTCTTT CASTRGENTEAFF
. TRBJ2-4 . TRBV7-2 TGTGCCAGCAGTCAAACGCAGGGGAAAAACATTCAGTACTTC CASSQTQGKNIQYF
TRBD2 TRBJ2-7 . TRBV24-1 TGTGCCACCAGTGAATCGAGCGGGGGGGTGTACGAGCAGTACTTC CATSESSGGVYEQYF
TRBD1 TRBJ2-5 . TRBV4-3 TGCGCCAGCAGCCAGGACAGGGGGGAAGAGACCCAGTACTTC CASSQDRGEETQYF
TRBD2 TRBJ2-1 . TRBV11-3 TGTGCCAGCAGCTTTAGCGGGGGTATCGATGAGCAGTTCTTC CASSFSGGIDEQFF
TRBD1 TRBJ2-2 . TRBV11-3 TGTGCCAGCAGCACTAAACAGGGGAGAGGCGGGGAGCTGTTTTTT CASSTKQGRGGELFF
TRBD2 TRBJ2-1 . TRBV4-3 TGCGCCAGCAGCCAAGGAAAGGGCGGGGGGCTCTTTTCCTACAATGAGCAGTTCTTC CASSQGKGGGLFSYNEQFF
TRBD1 TRBJ1-2 once TRBV28 TGTGCCAGCGTACAGGGGACAAACTATGGCTACACCTTC CASVQGTNYGYTF
. TRBJ1-1 . TRBV5-5 TGTGCCAGCAGCAGTGGTGTCGGCACTGAAGCTTTCTTT CASSSGVGTEAFF
TRBD1 TRBJ2-2 once TRBV10-3 TGTGCCATCAGGTTGTCCGGACAGGGTTCGGCCGGGGAGCTGTTTTTT CAIRLSGQGSAGELFF
. TRBJ2-5 . TRBV29-1 TGCAGCGTAAACAAAGAAGAGACCCAGTACTTC CSVNKEETQYF
. TRBJ2-7 . TRBV24-1 TGTGCCACCAGTGATCGGTACGAGCAGTACTTC CATSDRYEQYF
. TRBJ2-3 . TRBV27 TGTGCCAGCAGTTTAGAAGCGGGTAGCACAGATACGCAGTATTTT CASSLEAGSTDTQYF
TRBD1 TRBJ2-5 . TRBV5-1 TGCGCCAGCAAATACCGAGGGGGCGTCGAGACCCAGTACTTC CASKYRGGVETQYF
TRBD2 TRBJ2-3 . TRBV2 TGTGCCAGCAGGTTACTAGCGGGGGGGGCAGATACGCAGTATTTT CASRLLAGGADTQYF
. TRBJ2-2 once TRBV6-1 TGTGCCAGCAGTGAAGACAGTTTGATTTCCGGGGAGCTGTTTTTT CASSEDSLISGELFF